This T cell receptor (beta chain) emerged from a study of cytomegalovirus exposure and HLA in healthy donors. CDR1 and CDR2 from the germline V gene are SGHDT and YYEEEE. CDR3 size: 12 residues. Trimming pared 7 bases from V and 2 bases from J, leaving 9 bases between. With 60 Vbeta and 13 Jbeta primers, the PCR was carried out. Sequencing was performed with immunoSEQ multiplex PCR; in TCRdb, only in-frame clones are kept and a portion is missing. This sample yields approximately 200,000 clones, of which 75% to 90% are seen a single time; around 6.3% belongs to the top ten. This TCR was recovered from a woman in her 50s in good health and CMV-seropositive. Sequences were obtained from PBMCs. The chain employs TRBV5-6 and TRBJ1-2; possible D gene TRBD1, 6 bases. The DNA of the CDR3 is TGTGCCAGCGCTACAGGGAACTATGGCTACACCTTC. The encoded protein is CASATGNYGYTF.